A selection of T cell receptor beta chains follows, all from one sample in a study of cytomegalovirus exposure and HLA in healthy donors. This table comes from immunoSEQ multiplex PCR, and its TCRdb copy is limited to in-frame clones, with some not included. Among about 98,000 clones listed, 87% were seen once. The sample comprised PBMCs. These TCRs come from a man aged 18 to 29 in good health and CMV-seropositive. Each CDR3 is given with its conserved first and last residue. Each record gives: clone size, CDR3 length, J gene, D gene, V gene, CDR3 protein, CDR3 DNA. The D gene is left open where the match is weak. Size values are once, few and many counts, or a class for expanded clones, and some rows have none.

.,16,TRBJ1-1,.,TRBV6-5,CASSYGASQGNTEAFF,TGTGCCAGCAGTTACGGTGCCAGCCAGGGTAACACTGAAGCTTTCTTT
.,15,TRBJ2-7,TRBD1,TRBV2,CASSEGTGVSYEQYF,TGTGCCAGCAGTGAGGGGACAGGGGTCTCCTACGAGCAGTACTTC
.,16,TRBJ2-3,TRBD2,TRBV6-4,CASSADSGGATDTQYF,TGTGCCAGCAGTGCCGATAGCGGGGGGGCAACAGATACGCAGTATTTT
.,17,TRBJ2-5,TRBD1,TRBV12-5,CASGFVPGQDLQETQYF,TGTGCTAGTGGTTTTGTCCCGGGACAGGATCTCCAAGAGACCCAGTACTTC
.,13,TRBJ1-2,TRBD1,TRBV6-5,CASRRDRDYGYTF,TGTGCCAGCAGGCGTGACAGGGACTATGGCTACACCTTC
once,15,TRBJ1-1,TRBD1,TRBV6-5,CASSYETGSNTEAFF,TGTGCCAGCAGTTACGAGACAGGGTCGAACACTGAAGCTTTCTTT
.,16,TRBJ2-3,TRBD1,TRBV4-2,CASSQDVGQGTDTQYF,TGTGCCAGCAGCCAAGACGTGGGACAGGGCACAGATACGCAGTATTTT
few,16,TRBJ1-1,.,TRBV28,CASRRSGFSIRAQAFF,TGTGCCAGCAGACGGTCAGGGTTTAGCATCCGGGCCCAAGCTTTCTTT
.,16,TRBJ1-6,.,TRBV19,CASSEFREAYNSPLHF,TGTGCCAGTAGTGAATTCCGGGAAGCCTATAATTCACCCCTCCACTTT
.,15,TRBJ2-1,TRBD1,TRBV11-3,CASSAGTARRNEQFF,TGTGCCAGCAGCGCCGGGACAGCTAGACGCAATGAGCAGTTCTTC
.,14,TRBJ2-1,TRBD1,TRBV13,CASSFRTGTDEQFF,TGTGCCAGCAGCTTCCGGACAGGTACCGATGAGCAGTTCTTC
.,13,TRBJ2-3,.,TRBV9,CASSVGGRDTQYF,TGTGCCAGCAGCGTAGGGGGGCGCGATACGCAGTATTTT
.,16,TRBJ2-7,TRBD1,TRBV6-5,CASSYTQGQGHYEQYF,TGTGCCAGCAGTTACACCCAGGGACAGGGGCACTACGAGCAGTACTTC
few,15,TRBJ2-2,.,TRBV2,CASSSTGIGTGELFF,TGTGCCAGCAGTTCCACAGGGATCGGCACCGGGGAGCTGTTTTTT
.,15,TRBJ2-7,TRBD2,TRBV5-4,CASSEGLANSYEQYF,TGTGCCAGCAGCGAGGGACTAGCGAACTCCTACGAGCAGTACTTC
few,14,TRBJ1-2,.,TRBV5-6,CASSLFQVNYGYTF,TGTGCCAGCAGCTTGTTCCAGGTTAACTATGGCTACACCTTC
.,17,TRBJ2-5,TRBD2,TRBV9,CASSVAPQTSGQETQYF,TGTGCCAGCAGCGTAGCCCCCCAGACTAGCGGCCAAGAGACCCAGTACTTC
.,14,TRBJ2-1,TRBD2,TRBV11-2,CASSLSSGSVEQFF,TGTGCCAGCAGCTTATCTAGCGGGAGCGTTGAGCAGTTCTTC
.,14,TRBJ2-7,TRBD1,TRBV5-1,CASRQNRGSYEQYF,TGCGCCAGCAGACAAAACAGGGGGTCCTACGAGCAGTACTTC
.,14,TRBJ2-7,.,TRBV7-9,CASKVGGDSYEQYF,TGTGCCAGCAAAGTTGGAGGTGACTCCTACGAGCAGTACTTC
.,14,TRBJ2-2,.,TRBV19,CACGHLQNTGELFF,TGTGCCTGCGGACACCTTCAGAACACCGGGGAGCTGTTTTTT
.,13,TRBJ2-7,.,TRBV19,CASSIDSTYEQYF,TGTGCCAGTAGTATTGACAGCACCTACGAGCAGTACTTC
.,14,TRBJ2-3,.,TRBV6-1,CASSEMASTDTQYF,TGTGCCAGCAGTGAAATGGCTAGCACAGATACGCAGTATTTT
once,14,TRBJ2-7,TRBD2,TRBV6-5,CASSYRGGADEQYF,TGTGCCAGCAGTTACCGCGGGGGGGCCGACGAGCAGTACTTC
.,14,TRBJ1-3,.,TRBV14,CASSQRGGGNTIYF,TGTGCCAGCAGCCAACGGGGGGGTGGAAACACCATATATTTT
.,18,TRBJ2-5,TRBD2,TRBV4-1,CASSQADLGLAVQETQYF,TGCGCCAGCAGCCAAGCAGACCTGGGACTAGCGGTTCAAGAGACCCAGTACTTC
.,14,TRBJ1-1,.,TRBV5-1,CASSFGGLNTEAFF,TGCGCCAGCAGCTTTGGAGGGTTGAACACTGAAGCTTTCTTT
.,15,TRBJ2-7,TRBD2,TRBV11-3,CASSLNGLVDDEQYF,TGTGCCAGCAGCTTAAATGGACTAGTGGATGACGAGCAGTACTTC
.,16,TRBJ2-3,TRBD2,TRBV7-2,CASSLRAGGDTDTQYF,TGTGCCAGCAGCTTAAGAGCGGGAGGAGACACAGATACGCAGTATTTT
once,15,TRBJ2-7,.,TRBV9,CASSPTVAPTYEQYF,TGTGCCAGCAGCCCTACCGTAGCGCCGACGTACGAGCAGTACTTC
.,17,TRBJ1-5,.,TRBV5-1,CASSPGLGSYSNQPQHF,TGCGCCAGCAGCCCAGGCCTCGGGAGTTATAGCAATCAGCCCCAGCATTTT
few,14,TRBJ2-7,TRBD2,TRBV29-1,CSVGSGRAFYEQYF,TGCAGCGTGGGCAGCGGGAGGGCCTTCTACGAGCAGTACTTC
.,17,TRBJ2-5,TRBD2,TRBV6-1,CASRERLAGGRQETQYF,TGTGCCAGCAGAGAAAGGTTGGCGGGAGGGCGACAAGAGACCCAGTACTTC
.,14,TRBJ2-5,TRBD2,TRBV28,CASSVGRAGETQYF,TGTGCCAGCAGTGTGGGGAGGGCCGGGGAGACCCAGTACTTC
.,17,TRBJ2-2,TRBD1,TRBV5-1,CASSLSETGGVTGELFF,TGCGCCAGCAGCTTGTCCGAGACAGGGGGCGTTACCGGGGAGCTGTTTTTT
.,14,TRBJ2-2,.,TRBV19,CASSWDSNTGELFF,TGTGCCAGTAGTTGGGACTCCAACACCGGGGAGCTGTTTTTT
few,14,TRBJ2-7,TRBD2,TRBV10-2,CATTPGLETGEQYF,TGCGCCACAACACCGGGACTAGAAACCGGGGAGCAGTACTTC
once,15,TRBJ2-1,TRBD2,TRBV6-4,CASSVRLADGGEQFF,TGTGCCAGCAGTGTACGACTAGCGGATGGGGGTGAGCAGTTCTTC
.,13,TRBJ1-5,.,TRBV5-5,CASSLWSDQPQHF,TGTGCCAGCAGCTTGTGGTCGGATCAGCCCCAGCATTTT
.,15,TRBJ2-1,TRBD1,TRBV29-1,CSVEGRRDRYNEQFF,TGCAGCGTTGAAGGACGCCGGGACAGGTACAATGAGCAGTTCTTC
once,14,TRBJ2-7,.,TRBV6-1,CASSARQEGHEQYF,TGTGCCAGCAGTGCGAGACAGGAAGGCCACGAGCAGTACTTC
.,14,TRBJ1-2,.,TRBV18,CASSLPAGAGGYTF,TGTGCCAGCTCACTCCCCGCGGGGGCTGGTGGCTACACCTTC
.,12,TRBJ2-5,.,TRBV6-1,CASSSQGETQYF,TGTGCCAGCAGTTCTCAGGGGGAGACCCAGTACTTC
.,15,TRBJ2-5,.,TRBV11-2,CASSLVPTGGETQYF,TGTGCCAGCAGCTTAGTGCCGACGGGTGGGGAGACCCAGTACTTC
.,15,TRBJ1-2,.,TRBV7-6,CASSSGGGADYGYTF,TGTGCCAGCAGCTCGGGGGGGGGCGCCGACTATGGCTACACCTTC
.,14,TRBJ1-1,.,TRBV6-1,CASTRTVLNTEAFF,TGTGCCAGCACCAGGACAGTCCTGAACACTGAAGCTTTCTTT
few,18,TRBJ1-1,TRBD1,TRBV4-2,CASSQGLGSGGNNTEAFF,TGTGCCAGCAGCCAAGGATTGGGGTCAGGGGGGAACAACACTGAAGCTTTCTTT
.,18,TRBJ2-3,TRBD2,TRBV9,CASSRKGPRLAATDTQYF,TGTGCCAGCAGCAGAAAGGGGCCCAGACTAGCGGCCACAGATACGCAGTATTTT
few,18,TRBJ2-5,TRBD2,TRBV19,CASSPLGRGVGSQETQYF,TGTGCCAGTAGTCCCCTAGGTCGGGGGGTAGGAAGCCAAGAGACCCAGTACTTC
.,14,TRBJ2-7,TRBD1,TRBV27,CASSPGTGGYEQYF,TGTGCCAGCAGTCCCGGGACAGGGGGCTACGAGCAGTACTTC
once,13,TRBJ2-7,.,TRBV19,CASSIPGVSEQYF,TGTGCCAGTAGTATTCCGGGGGTTAGCGAGCAGTACTTC
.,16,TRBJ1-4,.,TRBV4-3,CASSQNPRRYGEKLFF,TGCGCCAGCAGCCAAAACCCCAGGCGCTACGGTGAAAAACTGTTTTTT
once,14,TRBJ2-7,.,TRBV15,CATSRETETYEQYF,TGTGCCACCAGCAGAGAGACAGAGACCTACGAGCAGTACTTC
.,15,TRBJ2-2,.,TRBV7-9,CASSFRRYDTGELFF,TGTGCCAGCAGCTTCCGGAGATATGACACCGGGGAGCTGTTTTTT
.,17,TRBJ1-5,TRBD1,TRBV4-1,CASSLRDRGLGNQPQHF,TGCGCCAGCAGCCTCCGGGACAGGGGGCTGGGTAATCAGCCCCAGCATTTT